The T cell receptor (beta chain) under discussion was sequenced for a study of shared clonotypes between healthy human individuals. Study-level findings and limits: Memory subsets generally showed smaller estimated richness than naive subsets did. Sampling used blood alone; tissue repertoires probably differ.

Deep was the level at which the assay was run. This table comes from immunoSEQ multiplex PCR, and its TCRdb copy is limited to in-frame clones, with some not included. The data hold under 2.5 million clones, with 85% to 95% observed a single time. The CDR3 runs to 13 residues. The germline gives CDR1 SQVTM, CDR2 ANQGSEA. After removal of 3 bases from V and 5 bases from J, the junction contained 6 bases not matched to a gene. As to this clone: Its antigen remains unknown.

The TCR was taken from a young man in good health. Some clones in this sample may be carry-over from other donors' samples. The sequenced sample consisted of naive CD4+ T cells from PBMCs. Documented subset: CD45RA+ positively selected. This chain uses TRBV29-1 with TRBJ1-1; 7 nucleotides line up with TRBD1. CDR3 sequence: CSVESGGGTEAFF. The CDR3 DNA sequence: TGCAGCGTTGAGTCAGGGGGAGGGACTGAAGCTTTCTTT.